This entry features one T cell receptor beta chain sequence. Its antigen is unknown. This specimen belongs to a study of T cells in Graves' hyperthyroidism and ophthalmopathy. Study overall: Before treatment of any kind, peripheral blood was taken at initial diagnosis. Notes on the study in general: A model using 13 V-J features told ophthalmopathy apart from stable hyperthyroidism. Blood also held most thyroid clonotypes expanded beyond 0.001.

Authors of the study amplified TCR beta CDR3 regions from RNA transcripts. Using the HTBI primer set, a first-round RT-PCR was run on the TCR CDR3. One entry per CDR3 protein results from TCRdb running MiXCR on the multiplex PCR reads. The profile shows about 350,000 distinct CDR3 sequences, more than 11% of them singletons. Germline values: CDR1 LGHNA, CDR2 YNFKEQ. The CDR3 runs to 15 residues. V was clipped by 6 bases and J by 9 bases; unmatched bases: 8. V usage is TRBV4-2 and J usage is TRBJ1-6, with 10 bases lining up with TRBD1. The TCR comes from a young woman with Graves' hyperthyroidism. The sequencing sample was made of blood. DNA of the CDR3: TGTGCCAGCAGTCCAAGAGGGACAGGGGTTTCACCCCTCCACTTT. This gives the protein CASSPRGTGVSPLHF.